This TCR beta chain derives from a study of cytomegalovirus exposure and HLA in healthy donors. General study points: Usually a TCR sequence was rare, but some public TCRs were found in many donors. Most CMV-associated TCR beta chains appeared HLA-restricted in a later analysis.

With regard to this clone: Its antigen is not identified.

Primers included in the PCR were 60 Vbeta and 13 Jbeta primers. Some clones are missing from TCRdb's copy, which holds only in-frame ones; the method was immunoSEQ multiplex PCR. Of more than 85,000 clones listed, more than 65% were seen once; the top ten hold 10% to 15%. The TCR sequence derives from a man in his thirties or forties in good health and CMV-seropositive. The specimen was PBMCs.

Here the CDR3 DNA reads TGTGCCAGCAGTCCAACTAGCGGAACCTACAATGAGCAGTTCTTC. Translating it yields CASSPTSGTYNEQFF. J is TRBJ2-1 and V is TRBV7-8, with 8 nucleotides matching TRBD2. Germline assignment: CDR1 SGHVS and CDR2 FQNEAQ. V was clipped by 6 bases and J by 2 bases; unmatched bases: 6. The CDR3 has 15 residues.